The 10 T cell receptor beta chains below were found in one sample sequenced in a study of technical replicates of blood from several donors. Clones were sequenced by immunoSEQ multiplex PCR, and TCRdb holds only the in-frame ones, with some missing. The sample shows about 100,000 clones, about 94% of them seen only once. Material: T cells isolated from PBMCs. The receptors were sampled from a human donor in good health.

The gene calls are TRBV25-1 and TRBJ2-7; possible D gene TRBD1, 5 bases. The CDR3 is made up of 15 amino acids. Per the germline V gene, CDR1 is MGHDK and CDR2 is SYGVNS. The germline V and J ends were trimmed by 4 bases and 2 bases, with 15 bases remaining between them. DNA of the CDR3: TGTGCCAGCAGTGGTAAGGGGAACTTGGCCTACGAGCAGTACTTC. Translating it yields CASSGKGNLAYEQYF.

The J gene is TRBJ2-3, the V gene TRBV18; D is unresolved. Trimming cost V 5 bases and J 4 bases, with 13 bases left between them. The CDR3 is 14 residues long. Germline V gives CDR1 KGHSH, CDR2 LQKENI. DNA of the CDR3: TGTGCCAGCTCAATTAGATGGTATGCAGATACGCAGTATTTT. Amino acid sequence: CASSIRWYADTQYF.

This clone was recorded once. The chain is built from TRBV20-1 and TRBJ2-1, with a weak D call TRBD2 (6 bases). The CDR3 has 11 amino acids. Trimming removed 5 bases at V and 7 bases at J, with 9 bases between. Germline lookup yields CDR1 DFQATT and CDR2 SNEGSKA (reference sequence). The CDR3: CSAGTLNEQFF. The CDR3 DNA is TGCAGTGCTGGGACTCTAAATGAGCAGTTCTTC.

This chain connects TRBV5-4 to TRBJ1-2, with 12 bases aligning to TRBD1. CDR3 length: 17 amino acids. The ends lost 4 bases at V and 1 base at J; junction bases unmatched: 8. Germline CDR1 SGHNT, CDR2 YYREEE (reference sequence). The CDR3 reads CASSQSGTGGFNYGYTF. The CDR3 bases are TGTGCCAGCAGCCAATCCGGGACAGGGGGCTTTAACTATGGCTACACCTTC.

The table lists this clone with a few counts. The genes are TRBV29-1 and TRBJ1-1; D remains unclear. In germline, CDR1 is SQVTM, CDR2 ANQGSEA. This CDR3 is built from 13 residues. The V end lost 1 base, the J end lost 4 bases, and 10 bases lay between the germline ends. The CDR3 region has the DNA TGCAGCGTTGAAGGGGGAGCTGGCACTGAAGCTTTCTTT. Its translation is CSVEGGAGTEAFF.

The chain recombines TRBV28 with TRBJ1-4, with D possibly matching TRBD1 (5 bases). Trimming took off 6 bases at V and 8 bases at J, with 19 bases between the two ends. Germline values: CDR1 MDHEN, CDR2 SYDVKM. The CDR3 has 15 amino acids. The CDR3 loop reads CASSTPLGGLEKLFF. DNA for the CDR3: TGTGCCAGCAGCACGCCGTTGGGGGGTCTGGAAAAACTGTTTTTT.

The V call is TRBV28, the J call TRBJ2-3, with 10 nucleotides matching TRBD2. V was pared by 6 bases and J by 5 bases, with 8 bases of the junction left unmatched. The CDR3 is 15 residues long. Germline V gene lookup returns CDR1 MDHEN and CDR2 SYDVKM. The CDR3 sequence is CASSLSGRAGDTQYF. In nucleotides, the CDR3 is TGTGCCAGCAGCCTGAGCGGGAGGGCAGGAGATACGCAGTATTTT.

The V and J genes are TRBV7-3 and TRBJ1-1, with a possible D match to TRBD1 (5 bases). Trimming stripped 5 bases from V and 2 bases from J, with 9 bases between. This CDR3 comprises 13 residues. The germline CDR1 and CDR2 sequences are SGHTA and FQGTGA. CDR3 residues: CASSIDSNTEAFF. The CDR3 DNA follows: TGTGCCAGCAGCATCGACAGTAACACTGAAGCTTTCTTT.

The DNA of the CDR3 is TGTGCCAGCAGCGTAGGGGCAGCTCGCACAGATACGCAGTATTTT. Translated, it gives CASSVGAARTDTQYF. This chain uses TRBV9 with TRBJ2-3; unclear D gene. Trimming took 0 bases from V and 1 from J, leaving 9 bases between them. The CDR3 is 15 amino acids. Germline CDR1 is SGDLS and CDR2 is YYNGEE.

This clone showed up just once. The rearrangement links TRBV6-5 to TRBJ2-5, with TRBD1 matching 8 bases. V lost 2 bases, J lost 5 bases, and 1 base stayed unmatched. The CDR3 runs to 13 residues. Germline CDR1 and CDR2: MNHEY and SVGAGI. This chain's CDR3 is CASSYGQGETQYF. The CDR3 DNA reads TGTGCCAGCAGTTACGGACAGGGCGAGACCCAGTACTTC.